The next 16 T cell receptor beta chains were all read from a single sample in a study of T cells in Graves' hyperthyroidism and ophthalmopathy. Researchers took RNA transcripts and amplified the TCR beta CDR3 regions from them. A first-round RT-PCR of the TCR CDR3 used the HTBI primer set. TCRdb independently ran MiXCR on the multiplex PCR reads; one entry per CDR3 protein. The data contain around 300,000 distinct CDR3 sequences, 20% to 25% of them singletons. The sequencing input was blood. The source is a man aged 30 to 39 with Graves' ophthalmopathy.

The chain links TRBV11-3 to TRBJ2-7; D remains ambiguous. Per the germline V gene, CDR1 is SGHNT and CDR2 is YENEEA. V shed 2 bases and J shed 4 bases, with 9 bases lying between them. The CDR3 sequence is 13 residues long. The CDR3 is CASSLYGGYEQYF. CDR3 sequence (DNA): TGTGCCAGCAGCTTATACGGCGGATACGAGCAGTACTTC.

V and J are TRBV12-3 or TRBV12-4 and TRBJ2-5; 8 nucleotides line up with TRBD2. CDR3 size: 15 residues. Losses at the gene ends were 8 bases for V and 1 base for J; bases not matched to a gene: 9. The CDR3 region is CASSGVSGTQETQYF. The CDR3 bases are TGTGCCAGCTCTGGGGTTAGCGGGACCCAAGAGACCCAGTACTTC.

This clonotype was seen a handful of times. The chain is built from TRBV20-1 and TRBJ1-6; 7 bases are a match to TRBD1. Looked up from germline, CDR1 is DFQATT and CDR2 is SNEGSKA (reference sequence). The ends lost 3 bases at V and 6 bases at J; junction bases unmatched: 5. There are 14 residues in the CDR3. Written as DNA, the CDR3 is TGCAGTGCTAGTGAGAGACAGGGTAATTCACCCCTCCACTTT. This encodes CSASERQGNSPLHF.

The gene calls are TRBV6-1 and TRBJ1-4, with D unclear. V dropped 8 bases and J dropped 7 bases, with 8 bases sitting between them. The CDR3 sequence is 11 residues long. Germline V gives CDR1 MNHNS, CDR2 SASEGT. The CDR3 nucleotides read TGTGCCAGCGGCGTGAGTGAAAAACTGTTTTTT. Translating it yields CASGVSEKLFF.

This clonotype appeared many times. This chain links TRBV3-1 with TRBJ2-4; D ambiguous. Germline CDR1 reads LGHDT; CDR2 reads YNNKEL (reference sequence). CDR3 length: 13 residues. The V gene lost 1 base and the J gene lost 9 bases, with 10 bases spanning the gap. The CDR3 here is CASSQAFAGIQYF. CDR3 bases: TGTGCCAGCAGCCAAGCGTTTGCCGGCATTCAGTACTTC.

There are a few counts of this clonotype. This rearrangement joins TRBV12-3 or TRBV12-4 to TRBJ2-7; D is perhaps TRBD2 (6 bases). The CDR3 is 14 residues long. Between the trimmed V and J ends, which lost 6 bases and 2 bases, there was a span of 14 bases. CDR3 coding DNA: TGTGCCAGCAGCCCGCAGACTAGAACCTACGAGCAGTACTTC. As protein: CASSPQTRTYEQYF.

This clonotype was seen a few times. The CDR3 is CASSPRDREHEQYF. The DNA for the CDR3 is TGTGCCAGCAGCCCCCGGGACAGGGAGCACGAGCAGTACTTC. The chain recombines TRBV3-1 with TRBJ2-7, with 9 bases fitting TRBD1. With 4 bases clipped from V and 5 bases from J, the junction kept 6 bases outside the gene matches. The germline CDR1 and CDR2 sequences are LGHDT and YNNKEL (reference sequence). The CDR3 consists of 14 residues.

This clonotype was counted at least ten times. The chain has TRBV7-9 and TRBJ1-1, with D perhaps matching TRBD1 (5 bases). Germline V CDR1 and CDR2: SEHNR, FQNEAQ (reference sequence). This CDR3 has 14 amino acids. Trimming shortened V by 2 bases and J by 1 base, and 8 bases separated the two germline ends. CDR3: CASSLQGTNTEAFF. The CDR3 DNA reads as TGTGCCAGCAGCTTACAGGGAACGAACACTGAAGCTTTCTTT. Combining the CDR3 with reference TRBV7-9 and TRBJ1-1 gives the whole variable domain DTGVSQNPRHKITKRGQNVTFRCDPISEHNRLYWYRQTLGQGPEFLTYFQNEAQLEKSRLLSDRFSAERPKGSFSTLEIQRTEQGDSAMYLCASSLQGTNTEAFFGQGTRLTVV.

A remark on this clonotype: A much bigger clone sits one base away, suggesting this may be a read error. The CDR3 protein is CASSLGKTTDTQYF. The CDR3 nucleotides are TGTGCCAGCAGCCTCGGGAAAACCACAGATACGCAGTATTTT. The chain uses TRBV11-3 and TRBJ2-3, with D maybe TRBD2 (5 bases). The CDR3 contains 14 residues. V was trimmed by 5 bases and J by 2 bases, leaving 11 bases between them. Germline CDR1 SGHNT, CDR2 YENEEA.

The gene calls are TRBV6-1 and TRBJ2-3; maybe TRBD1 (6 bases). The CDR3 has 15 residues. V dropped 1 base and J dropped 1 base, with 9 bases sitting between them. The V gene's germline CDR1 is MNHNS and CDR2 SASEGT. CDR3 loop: CASSEGNRGTDTQYF. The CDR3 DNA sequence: TGTGCCAGCAGTGAAGGGAACAGGGGCACAGATACGCAGTATTTT.

CDR3 nucleotide sequence: TGCAGCGTTAGGACAGGGGGGCGCCGGGAGCAGTTCTTC. Translating it yields CSVRTGGRREQFF. This rearrangement joins TRBV29-1 to TRBJ2-1, with 10 positions matching TRBD1. This CDR3 comprises 13 residues. The J segment lost 10 bases and the V segment lost 5 bases, leaving 8 bases of the junction unmatched. Germline V gene sequence: CDR1 SQVTM, CDR2 ANQGSEA.

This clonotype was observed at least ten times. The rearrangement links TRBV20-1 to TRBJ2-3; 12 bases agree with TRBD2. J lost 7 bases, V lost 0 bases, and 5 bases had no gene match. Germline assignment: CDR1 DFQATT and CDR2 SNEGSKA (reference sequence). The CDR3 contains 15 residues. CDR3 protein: CSARDLAGGPNTQYF. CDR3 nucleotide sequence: TGCAGTGCTAGAGATCTAGCGGGAGGGCCGAATACGCAGTATTTT.

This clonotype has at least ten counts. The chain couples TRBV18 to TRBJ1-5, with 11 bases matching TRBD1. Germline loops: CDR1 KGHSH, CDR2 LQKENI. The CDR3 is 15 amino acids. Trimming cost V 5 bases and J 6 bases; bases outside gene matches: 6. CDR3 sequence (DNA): TGTGCCAGCTCAGGGACAGGGGGTTTATTTCAGCCCCAGCATTTT. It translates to CASSGTGGLFQPQHF.

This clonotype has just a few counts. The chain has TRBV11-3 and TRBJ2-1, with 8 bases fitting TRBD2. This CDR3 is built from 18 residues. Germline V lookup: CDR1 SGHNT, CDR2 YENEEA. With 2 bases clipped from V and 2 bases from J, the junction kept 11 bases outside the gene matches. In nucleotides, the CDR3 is TGTGCCAGCAGCTTACGACTAGCGCCGAGCTCAACCTACAATGAGCAGTTCTTC. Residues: CASSLRLAPSSTYNEQFF.

The CDR3 nucleotides are TGTGCCAGCAGTTACTCGCGGGCTAGCACAGATACGCAGTATTTT. Amino acids: CASSYSRASTDTQYF. This chain connects TRBV6-6 to TRBJ2-3; weak D call: TRBD2 (5 bases). Trimming removed 0 bases from V and 0 bases from J, with 7 bases in between. The CDR3 consists of 15 residues. Germline V CDR1 and CDR2: MNHNY, SVGAGI (reference sequence).

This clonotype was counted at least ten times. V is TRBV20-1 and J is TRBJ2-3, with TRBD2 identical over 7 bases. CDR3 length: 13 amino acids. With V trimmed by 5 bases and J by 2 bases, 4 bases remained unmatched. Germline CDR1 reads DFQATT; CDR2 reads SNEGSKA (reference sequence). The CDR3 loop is CSAASGFTDTQYF. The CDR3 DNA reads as TGCAGTGCTGCTAGCGGATTCACAGATACGCAGTATTTT.